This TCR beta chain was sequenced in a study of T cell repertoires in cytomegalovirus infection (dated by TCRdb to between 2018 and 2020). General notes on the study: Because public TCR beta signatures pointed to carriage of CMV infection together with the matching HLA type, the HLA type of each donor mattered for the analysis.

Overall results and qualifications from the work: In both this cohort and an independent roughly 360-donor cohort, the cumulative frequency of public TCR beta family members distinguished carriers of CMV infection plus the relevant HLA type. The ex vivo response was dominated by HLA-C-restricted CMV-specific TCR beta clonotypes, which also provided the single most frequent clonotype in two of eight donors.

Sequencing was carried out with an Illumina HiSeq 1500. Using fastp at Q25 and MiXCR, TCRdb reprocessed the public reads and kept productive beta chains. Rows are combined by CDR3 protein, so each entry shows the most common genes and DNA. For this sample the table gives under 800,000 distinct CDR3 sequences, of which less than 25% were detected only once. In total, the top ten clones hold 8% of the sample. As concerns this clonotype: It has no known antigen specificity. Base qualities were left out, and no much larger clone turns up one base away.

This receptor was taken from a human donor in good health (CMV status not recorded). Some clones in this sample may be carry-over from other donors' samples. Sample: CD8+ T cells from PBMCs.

The DNA is TGCAGTGCTAGAGATCCAACGACGATAGTCTCAGTTTGGGCTTTCTTT. Its product reads: CSARDPTTIVSVWAFF. The receptor chain draws on TRBV20-1 and TRBJ1-1; no D gene is confidently identified. The germline V gene (reference sequence) specifies DFQATT as CDR1 and SNEGSKA as CDR2. The CDR3 numbers 16 residues from cysteine through phenylalanine. Only the CDR3 part of the read is kept: 48 bases, read in frame from the first base. V and J are truncated by 0 bases and 11 bases respectively, leaving an intervening sequence of 25 bases.